Included here is one T cell receptor (beta chain) sequence, with context. This clone was seen just once. Its recognized antigen is unknown. No base quality values were provided; no much bigger clone lies one nucleotide off. This entry belongs to a study of cytotoxic CD8 clonotypes in ibrutinib-treated CLL (dated by TCRdb to the early 2020s). In the study overall: The cohort had 11 relapsed/refractory and some 15 treatment-naive patients; around 17 were IGHV unmutated. Partial responses were observed in some 24 patients and complete responses in 2; after a median follow-up of 68 months, remission was maintained in roughly 15 patients and progression was observed in roughly twelve. Cryopreserved peripheral blood mononuclear cells were collected at three points: before therapy, at response, and at either sustained remission or disease progression. On average, each sample had roughly 260,000 productive templates and approximately 85,000 productive rearrangements. Every remission and progressive disease sample was obtained while ibrutinib was still being received by the patients. Response samples were obtained after a median of roughly 13 months of treatment, with a range of roughly 6 to 40 months. Longitudinal samples were obtainable from about 30% of the roughly 86 participants in the trial.

A MiSeq instrument was used for deep resolution sequencing, which targeted depths ranging from 1 in 1 million up to 1 in 200,000 T cells, with coverage averaging 10x for each clonotype. The immunoSEQ hsTCRB Kit was used to generate TCR beta libraries. In the source study's methods: Data were analyzed with ImmunoSEQ Data Assistant and ImmunoSEQ Analyzer, with V, D and J genes assigned per IMGT definitions. Clonality, which ranges from 0 to 1, was calculated as one minus the normalized Shannon entropy of productive rearrangement frequencies. Only overrepresented clonotypes making up at least 0.05% of the repertoire of each patient were included in the public clonotype analysis. Thirteen age-matched healthy donor repertoires from immuneACCESS were used as controls for clonality. Held by TCRdb, this immuneACCESS table contains in-frame sequences only and omits some clones. Under half of the omission traces to an unresolved V gene where checked; the cause of the rest is unknown. V and J calls plus clone size are reproduced from that table; the DNA served to infer D and trimming. The sample table contains hundreds of thousands of clones; only one count was recorded for 70% of them. Together, the top ten hold 15% of the sample.

The time point label for this specimen denotes: around 25 months on ibrutinib. For TCR beta library preparation, roughly 2.1 micrograms of genomic DNA were isolated from cryopreserved PBMCs. Longitudinal blood samples from CLL patients on ibrutinib monotherapy were analyzed using high-throughput TCR beta sequencing. The patients took part in an open-label, single-center phase 2 trial of ibrutinib monotherapy. The full study reports these points: Baseline clonality was found to be higher than that of age-matched healthy donors and was strongly correlated with circulating CD8+ T-cell counts. At ibrutinib response clonality went up, during sustained remission it held steady, and at progression it dropped back toward baseline. Public clonotypes were rare and either shrank or stayed stable during treatment, and the rise in clonality at ibrutinib response reflected expansion of private clonotypes. Sampling times were not matched between sustained-remission and progressing patients, and lymph node repertoires were not studied.

Trimming costs V 0 bases and J 2 bases, and their ends lie 11 bases apart. From the germline V gene (reference sequence), CDR1 is GTSNPN and CDR2 is SVGIG. The CDR3 has 15 amino acids, counting the end cysteine and phenylalanine. Just CDR3 DNA is preserved here, 45 bases in frame from base 1. The chain couples TRBV30 to TRBJ2-1; a weak D assignment points to TRBD2 (5 bases agree). The TCR sequence derives from a human donor with chronic lymphocytic leukemia. The sample was PBMCs, taken after 24 months of ibrutinib treatment. The DNA reads as follows: TGTGCCTGGAGTGTAAGGAACGGGGCCTACAATGAGCAGTTCTTC. It specifies CAWSVRNGAYNEQFF.